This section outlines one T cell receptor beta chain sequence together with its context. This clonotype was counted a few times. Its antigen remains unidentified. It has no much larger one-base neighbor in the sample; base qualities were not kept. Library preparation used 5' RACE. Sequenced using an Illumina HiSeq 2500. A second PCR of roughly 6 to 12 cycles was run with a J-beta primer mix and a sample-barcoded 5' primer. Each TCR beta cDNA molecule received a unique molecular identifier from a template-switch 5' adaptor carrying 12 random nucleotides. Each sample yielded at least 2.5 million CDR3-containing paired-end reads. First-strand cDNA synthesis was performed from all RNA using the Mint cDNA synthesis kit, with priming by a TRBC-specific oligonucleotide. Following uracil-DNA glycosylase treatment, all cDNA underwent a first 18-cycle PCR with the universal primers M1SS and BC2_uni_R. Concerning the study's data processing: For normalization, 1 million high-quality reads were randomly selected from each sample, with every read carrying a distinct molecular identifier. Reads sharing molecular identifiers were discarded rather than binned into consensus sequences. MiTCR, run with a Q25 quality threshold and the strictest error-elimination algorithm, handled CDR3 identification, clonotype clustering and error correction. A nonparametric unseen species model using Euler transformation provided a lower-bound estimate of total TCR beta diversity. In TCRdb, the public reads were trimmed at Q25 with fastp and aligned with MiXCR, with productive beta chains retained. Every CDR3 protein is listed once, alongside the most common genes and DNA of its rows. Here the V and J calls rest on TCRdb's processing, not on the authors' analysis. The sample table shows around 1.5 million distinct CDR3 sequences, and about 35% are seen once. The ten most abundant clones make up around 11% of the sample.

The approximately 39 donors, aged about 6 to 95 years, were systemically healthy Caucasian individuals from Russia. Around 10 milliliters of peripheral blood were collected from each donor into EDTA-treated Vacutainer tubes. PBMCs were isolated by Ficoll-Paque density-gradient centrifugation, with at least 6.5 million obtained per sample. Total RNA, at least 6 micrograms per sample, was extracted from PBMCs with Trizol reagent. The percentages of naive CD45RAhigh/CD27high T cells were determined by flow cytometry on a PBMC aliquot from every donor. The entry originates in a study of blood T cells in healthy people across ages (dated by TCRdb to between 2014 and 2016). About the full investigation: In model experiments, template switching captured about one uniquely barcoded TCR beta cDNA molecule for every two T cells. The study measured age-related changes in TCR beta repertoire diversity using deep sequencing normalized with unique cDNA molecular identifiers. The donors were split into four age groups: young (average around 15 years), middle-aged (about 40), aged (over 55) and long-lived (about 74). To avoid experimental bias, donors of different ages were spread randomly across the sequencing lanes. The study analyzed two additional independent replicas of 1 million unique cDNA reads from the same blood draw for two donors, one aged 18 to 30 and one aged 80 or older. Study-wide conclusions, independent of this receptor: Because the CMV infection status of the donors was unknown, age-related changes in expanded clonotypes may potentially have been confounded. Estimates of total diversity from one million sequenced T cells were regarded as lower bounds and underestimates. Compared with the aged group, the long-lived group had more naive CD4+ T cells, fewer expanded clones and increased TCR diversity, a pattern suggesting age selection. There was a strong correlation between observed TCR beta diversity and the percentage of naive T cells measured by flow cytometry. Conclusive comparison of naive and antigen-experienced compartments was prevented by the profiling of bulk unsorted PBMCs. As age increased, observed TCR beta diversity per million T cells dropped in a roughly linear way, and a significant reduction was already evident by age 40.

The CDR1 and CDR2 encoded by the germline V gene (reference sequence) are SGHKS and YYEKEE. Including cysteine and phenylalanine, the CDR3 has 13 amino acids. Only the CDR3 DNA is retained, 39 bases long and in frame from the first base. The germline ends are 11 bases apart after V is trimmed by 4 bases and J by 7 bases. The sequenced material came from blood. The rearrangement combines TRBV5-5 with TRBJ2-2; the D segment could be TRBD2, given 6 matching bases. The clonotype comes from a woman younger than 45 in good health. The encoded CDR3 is CASSPGLGGELFF. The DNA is TGTGCCAGCAGCCCGGGACTTGGCGGGGAGCTGTTTTTT.